This T cell receptor (beta chain) was retrieved from a study of shared clonotypes between healthy human individuals. The table came from immunoSEQ multiplex PCR; TCRdb's copy has only in-frame clones and leaves some out. The table shows around 450,000 clones, with roughly 83% occurring only once. Germline CDR1 and CDR2: LNHDA and SQIVND (reference sequence). Losses at the gene ends were 6 bases for V and 2 bases for J; bases not matched to a gene: 10. The CDR3 sequence is 16 residues long. The TCR comes from a woman between 40 and 55 years old in good health. Some clones in this sample may be carry-over from other donors' samples. Sequencing used PBMCs. The genes are TRBV19 and TRBJ2-1, with 7 bases lining up with TRBD1. The CDR3 DNA is TGTGCCAGTAGCCCTCGACAGGGCCGGCCCTACAATGAGCAGTTCTTC. This sequence encodes CASSPRQGRPYNEQFF.